A single sample is the source of the 29 T cell receptor beta chains below, sequenced in a study of T cell responses to AZD1222 COVID-19 vaccine. Assay used: immunoSEQ multiplex PCR; TCRdb lists only in-frame clones, some missing. The sample consists of around 110,000 clones, roughly 88% of them appearing once. Sequencing was performed on peripheral blood, taken on day 0 of MenACWY control vaccination. All receptors come from an adult in good health.

V gene TRBV10-3 combines with J gene TRBJ1-3; maybe TRBD1 (5 bases). V was trimmed by 0 bases and J by 0 bases, leaving 18 bases between them. The CDR3 has 19 amino acids. In germline, CDR1 is ENHRY, CDR2 SYGVKD. The CDR3 here is CAISESEARALSSGNTIYF. In nucleotides, the CDR3 is TGTGCCATCAGTGAGTCGGAGGCCAGGGCGCTGAGCTCTGGAAACACCATATATTTT.

J is TRBJ1-5 and V is TRBV7-6; the match to TRBD1 covers 8 bases. Germline trimming cut 1 base from V and 7 bases from J; bases unmatched to any gene: 6. Germline CDR1 and CDR2: SGHVS and FNYEAQ. The CDR3 is 15 residues long. CDR3 in DNA: TGTGCCAGCAGCTTAGGGACAGGGTCGAGACAGCCCCAGCATTTT. Amino acids: CASSLGTGSRQPQHF. Based on the CDR3 plus reference TRBV7-6 and TRBJ1-5, the full variable domain is GAGVSQSPRYKVTKRGQDVALRCDPISGHVSLYWYRQALGQGPEFLTYFNYEAQQDKSGLPNDRFSAERPEGSISTLTIQRTEQRDSAMYRCASSLGTGSRQPQHFGDGTRLSIL.

The chain combines TRBV11-2 with TRBJ2-3; TRBD2 matches at 11 bases. The CDR3 covers 15 residues. Losses at the gene ends were 5 bases for V and 4 bases for J; bases not matched to a gene: 5. In germline, CDR1 is SGHAT, CDR2 FQNNGV. The CDR3 loop is CASSVSGGAPDTQYF. In DNA, the CDR3 is TGTGCCAGCAGCGTTAGCGGGGGGGCCCCAGATACGCAGTATTTT.

The chain recombines TRBV28 with TRBJ2-1, with 10 bases lining up with TRBD2. J gave up 3 bases and V 4 bases, and 9 bases lay outside the gene matches. Germline values: CDR1 MDHEN, CDR2 SYDVKM. The length of the CDR3 is 17 residues. CDR3: CASSSNLAGGFYNEQFF. The CDR3 DNA follows: TGTGCCAGCAGTTCGAATTTAGCGGGGGGCTTCTACAATGAGCAGTTCTTC.

V usage is TRBV4-1 and J usage is TRBJ2-7; the D gene is possibly TRBD1 (6 bases). Trimming pared 3 bases from V and 7 bases from J, leaving 28 bases between. The CDR3 is made up of 18 amino acids. CDR1 is MGHRA and CDR2 is YSYEKL in the germline V gene. CDR3 sequence (DNA): TGCGCCAGCAGCCAGGGAAAGACAGGATTAGTTCGCCCTAGAGAGCAGTACTTC. It translates to CASSQGKTGLVRPREQYF.

The chain carries TRBV2 and TRBJ2-3, with 8 bases identical to TRBD2. This CDR3 contains 17 residues. Losses at the gene ends were 7 bases for V and 1 base for J; bases not matched to a gene: 13. Germline V CDR1 and CDR2: SNHLY, FYNNEI. The CDR3: CASTWGKAGARTDTQYF. CDR3 nucleotide sequence: TGTGCCAGCACCTGGGGGAAAGCGGGGGCCCGCACAGATACGCAGTATTTT.

This chain uses TRBV12-3 or TRBV12-4 with TRBJ2-5; no clear D. V shed 6 bases and J shed 3 bases, with 8 bases lying between them. This CDR3 spans 12 amino acids. This chain's CDR3 is CASSPYEETQYF. In nucleotides, the CDR3 is TGTGCCAGCAGCCCCTATGAAGAGACCCAGTACTTC.

The chain carries TRBV18 and TRBJ1-2; 9 positions match TRBD1. This CDR3 region has 15 residues. The J segment lost 8 bases and the V segment lost 0 bases, leaving 7 bases of the junction unmatched. Germline CDR1 is KGHSH and CDR2 is LQKENI. CDR3 in DNA: TGTGCCAGCTCACCACCCGAGACAGGGGGTCGGGGCTACACCTTC. It translates to CASSPPETGGRGYTF.

The rearrangement joins TRBV7-2 to TRBJ1-5; D is unresolved. From germline, CDR1 is SGHTA and CDR2 FQGNSA. The V end lost 1 base, the J end lost 7 bases, and 8 bases lay between the germline ends. The CDR3 runs to 13 residues. The CDR3 sequence: CASSLGLGQPQHF. CDR3 DNA: TGTGCCAGCAGCTTAGGACTCGGCCAGCCCCAGCATTTT.

This rearrangement joins TRBV3-1 (or the pseudogene TRBV3-2) to TRBJ2-1, with 14 bases aligning to TRBD2. Germline V lookup: CDR1 LGHDT, CDR2 YNNKEL (reference sequence). Losses at the gene ends were 4 bases for V and 3 bases for J; bases not matched to a gene: 14. The CDR3 covers 20 residues. The chain's CDR3 is CASSPGTSGGGLHDYNEQFF. Here the CDR3 DNA reads TGTGCCAGCAGCCCCGGGACTAGCGGGGGAGGCCTTCACGACTACAATGAGCAGTTCTTC.

This clone was counted a few times. The J gene is TRBJ2-3, the V gene TRBV30; the match to TRBD2 covers 11 bases. The germline CDR1 and CDR2 sequences are GTSNPN and SVGIG (reference sequence). The CDR3 covers 14 residues. V shed 4 bases and J 2 bases; nucleotides not matched to a gene: 2. CDR3 sequence (DNA): TGTGCCTGGATGGGACTAGCGGTCACAGATACGCAGTATTTT. Its protein product is CAWMGLAVTDTQYF. Complete variable domain (other parts from reference TRBV30 and TRBJ2-3): SQTIHQWPATLVQPVGSPLSLECTVEGTSNPNLYWYRQAAGRGLQLLFYSVGIGQISSEVPQNLSASRPQDRQFILSSKKLLLSDSGFYLCAWMGLAVTDTQYFGPGTRLTVL.

The table lists this clone with a count of one. V gene TRBV7-2 combines with J gene TRBJ1-3, with unresolved D. The germline V gene has CDR1 SGHTA and CDR2 FQGNSA. The CDR3 contains 16 residues. V lost 4 bases to trimming and J lost 1 base, with 14 bases between them. The chain's CDR3 is CASSSQIAGSGNTIYF. The DNA for the CDR3 is TGTGCCAGCAGCTCTCAAATTGCGGGGTCTGGAAACACCATATATTTT.

The CDR3 DNA is TGTGCCAGCAGTCGTGGGGGGGCCACCTACAATGAGCAGTTCTTC. Translation gives CASSRGGATYNEQFF. This rearrangement joins TRBV27 to TRBJ2-1; tentatively, D is TRBD2 (7 bases). The CDR3 consists of 15 residues. Germline CDR1 reads MNHEY; CDR2 reads SMNVEV (reference sequence). The V and J ends lost 5 bases and 2 bases respectively, with 13 bases between them.

V gene TRBV7-9 combines with J gene TRBJ2-3, with D uncertain. V lost 3 bases to trimming and J lost 0 bases, with 10 bases between them. The V gene's germline CDR1 is SEHNR and CDR2 FQNEAQ (reference sequence). The CDR3 consists of 15 residues. In DNA form, the CDR3 reads TGTGCCAGCAGCTTGTCATCCTTTAGCACAGATACGCAGTATTTT. Translated: CASSLSSFSTDTQYF.

This clone is a singleton in its sample. This chain connects TRBV5-1 to TRBJ2-2; the D call may be TRBD1 or TRBD2 (6 bases each). Trimming stripped 3 bases from V and 4 bases from J, with 19 bases between. Per germline, CDR1 SGHRS and CDR2 YFSETQ. This CDR3 is 17 amino acids long. This CDR3 is CASSSLDGGHATGELFF. CDR3 bases: TGCGCCAGCAGCTCGCTGGATGGGGGGCACGCCACCGGGGAGCTGTTTTTT.

The rearrangement links TRBV4-2 to TRBJ1-1; no clear D gene. CDR1 is LGHNA and CDR2 is YNFKEQ in the germline V gene. The CDR3 contains 15 residues. The V gene lost 0 bases and the J gene lost 1 base, with 9 bases spanning the gap. CDR3: CASSQDSAGNTEAFF. CDR3 coding DNA: TGTGCCAGCAGCCAAGATTCCGCGGGGAACACTGAAGCTTTCTTT.

The chain carries TRBV2 and TRBJ1-6; D is unclear. Germline CDR1 SNHLY, CDR2 FYNNEI. This CDR3 is built from 15 residues. The germline V and J ends were trimmed by 4 bases and 7 bases, with 14 bases remaining between them. The CDR3 loop reads CASSGRPAKNSPLHF. Here the CDR3 DNA reads TGTGCCAGCAGTGGAAGGCCCGCCAAAAATTCACCCCTCCACTTT.

The chain carries TRBV2 and TRBJ2-1, with 13 bases aligning to TRBD2. The CDR3 loop spans 18 amino acids. Losses at the gene ends were 0 bases for V and 10 bases for J; bases not matched to a gene: 12. CDR1 is SNHLY, CDR2 FYNNEI, per germline. This CDR3 reads CASSEAGGTSGEQEEQFF. CDR3 nucleotide sequence: TGTGCCAGCAGTGAAGCGGGCGGGACTAGCGGGGAACAGGAGGAGCAGTTCTTC.

This chain joins TRBV5-4 and TRBJ2-2; D possibly matches TRBD1 or TRBD2 (5 bases each). Between the trimmed V and J ends, which lost 4 bases and 13 bases, there was a span of 23 bases. This CDR3 is 15 amino acids long. CDR1 SGHNT and CDR2 YYREEE come from the germline V gene (reference sequence). The CDR3 loop reads CASSTPDYASGTLFF. Here the CDR3 DNA reads TGTGCCAGCAGCACCCCAGACTATGCGTCGGGGACGCTGTTTTTT. Supplemented by reference TRBV5-4 and TRBJ2-2, the full variable domain reads ETGVTQSPTHLIKTRGQQVTLRCSSQSGHNTVSWYQQALGQGPQFIFQYYREEENGRGNFPPRFSGLQFPNYSSELNVNALELDDSALYLCASSTPDYASGTLFFGEGSRLTVL.

The J gene is TRBJ1-2, the V gene TRBV9, with a possible D match to TRBD1 (6 bases). Trimming shortened V by 0 bases and J by 6 bases, and 12 bases separated the two germline ends. The CDR3 runs 14 residues. Germline-derived CDR1 and CDR2 are SGDLS and YYNGEE. The CDR3 reads CASSVVPGVNGYTF. The CDR3 DNA sequence: TGTGCCAGCAGCGTAGTTCCAGGGGTTAATGGCTACACCTTC. Variable domain in full (rest from reference TRBV9 and TRBJ1-2): DSGVTQTPKHLITATGQRVTLRCSPRSGDLSVYWYQQSLDQGLQFLIQYYNGEERAKGNILERFSAQQFPDLHSELNLSSLELGDSALYFCASSVVPGVNGYTFGSGTRLTVV.

The chain has TRBV6-1 and TRBJ1-1, with 9 bases matching TRBD1. The V segment lost 3 bases and the J segment 10 bases; nucleotides outside the gene matches: 18. Germline V gene data show CDR1 as MNHNS and CDR2 as SASEGT. CDR3 size: 17 residues. The CDR3: CASSDPGQGDGSKAAFF. DNA for the CDR3: TGTGCCAGCAGTGACCCGGGACAGGGTGACGGGAGCAAGGCAGCTTTCTTT.

The chain joins TRBV19 to TRBJ1-1; D not resolved. V lost 5 bases and J lost 0, with 7 bases in between. Germline values: CDR1 LNHDA, CDR2 SQIVND (reference sequence). There are 13 residues in the CDR3. The CDR3 coding sequence is TGTGCCAGTAGTCGAAGGGTGAACACTGAAGCTTTCTTT. This translates into CASSRRVNTEAFF.

The genes are TRBV10-2 and TRBJ1-1; the match to TRBD1 covers 9 bases. CDR1 and CDR2 (germline): WSHSY, SAAADI. Trimming at V came to 2 bases and at J to 3 bases, leaving 4 bases not matched to a gene. This CDR3 is built from 15 residues. The CDR3 sequence: CASSEGTGLDTEAFF. The CDR3 DNA sequence: TGCGCCAGCAGTGAGGGGACAGGGTTGGACACTGAAGCTTTCTTT.

This chain joins TRBV23-1 and TRBJ2-3, with a possible D match to TRBD2 (6 bases). TRBV23-1 belongs to the ORF category, with a function that is uncertain. Deletions cut 0 bases from V and 7 bases from J, with 14 bases between. The CDR3 extends over 15 amino acids. DNA for the CDR3: TGCGCCAGCAGTCAATCGGGGGGATCCGGGTATACGCAGTATTTT. This gives the protein CASSQSGGSGYTQYF.

V usage is TRBV6-1 and J usage is TRBJ1-2; D gene uncertain. The germline gives CDR1 MNHNS, CDR2 SASEGT. The CDR3 runs to 16 residues. V lost 4 bases and J 5 bases, leaving 20 bases between the germline ends. The DNA for the CDR3 is TGTGCCAGCAGTGGGGATCTCGTAACAGCGGCTTATGGCTACACCTTC. This gives the protein CASSGDLVTAAYGYTF.

The chain links TRBV3-1 (or the pseudogene TRBV3-2) to TRBJ2-7; the D gene is possibly TRBD1 (6 bases). V was cut by 5 bases and J by 3 bases, with 14 bases left in between. The germline V gene has CDR1 LGHDT and CDR2 YNNKEL (reference sequence). This CDR3 contains 14 residues. The CDR3 region has the DNA TGTGCCAGCAGCTCGCGTCAGGGACACTACGAGCAGTACTTC. Its translation is CASSSRQGHYEQYF.

This chain connects TRBV21-1 to TRBJ2-6. TRBV21-1 is marked as a pseudogene. The CDR3 contains 20 residues. The CDR3 region is CASSNKWPGRPYSGANVLTF. The CDR3 DNA reads TGTGCCAGCAGCAACAAATGGCCTGGGCGGCCGTATTCTGGGGCCAACGTCCTGACTTTC.

Only a few counts were recorded for this clone. Other DNA sequences within the sample encode an identical CDR3. This chain links TRBV18 with TRBJ1-5; D remains unclear. Trimming cost V 3 bases and J 5 bases, with 11 bases left between them. In germline, CDR1 is KGHSH, CDR2 LQKENI. CDR3 size: 14 residues. The CDR3 DNA reads TGTGCCAGCTCACCGGCCGGGAAAGATCAGCCCCAGCATTTT. It is translated as CASSPAGKDQPQHF.

A note on this clone: Other DNA sequences in the same sample also yield this CDR3. The V gene is TRBV18, the J gene TRBJ1-4; 10 bases align to TRBD1. Losses at the gene ends were 3 bases for V and 8 bases for J; bases not matched to a gene: 3. The CDR3 runs 14 residues. Germline loops: CDR1 KGHSH, CDR2 LQKENI. The CDR3 DNA follows: TGTGCCAGCTCACCCGGGACAGGGGACGAAAAACTGTTTTTT. Translating gives CASSPGTGDEKLFF.